This TCR beta chain was captured by sequencing in a study of blood T cell repertoires in COVID-19. As for the study in general: Acute and convalescent COVID-19 samples came from the United States, Italy and Spain. Sources were T cells, B-cell-depleted T cells, or PBMCs; the material itself was cDNA or gDNA.

CDR1 is KGHDR and CDR2 is SFDVKD in the germline V gene. Trimming took off 7 bases at V and 1 base at J, with 9 bases between the two ends. The CDR3 loop spans 14 amino acids. Per the original data handling: Reference gene primer amplification in the assay estimated nucleated cell counts. TCRdb's copy holds only in-frame clones and misses some; the assay was immunoSEQ multiplex PCR. V and J calls and clone size are given by that table; D and trimming were obtained from the DNA. The table has approximately 270,000 clones, approximately 89% seen once. The receptor's source is a middle-aged man who had been exposed to COVID-19. The sample taken for sequencing was PBMCs or T cells enriched from blood (not recorded which). The chain links TRBV24-1 to TRBJ2-2; TRBD1 might be the D (6 bases). The CDR3 DNA follows: TGTGCCACCAGAGAGACAGGGAACACCGGGGAGCTGTTTTTT. Residues: CATRETGNTGELFF.